The sequence of this T cell receptor beta chain was determined in a study of cytomegalovirus exposure and HLA in healthy donors. Findings and limits, study-wide: In a later analysis, a genetic analysis reported fewer productive-TCR N-insertions in an Asian-associated ancestry cluster than the cohort average. Reports indicated that the classifier achieved high specificity and sensitivity in diagnosing cytomegalovirus status. Across all donors, roughly uniform sequencing depth was an assumption of the presence/absence analyses.

PCR primers comprised 60 Vbeta and 13 Jbeta primers. Measured with immunoSEQ multiplex PCR; TCRdb has only the in-frame clones, and not every one. The sample includes roughly 120,000 clones, 15% seen only once; the top ten take about 2%. Notes on this clone: Its target is not known.

This CDR3 is 15 amino acids long. V was pared by 7 bases and J by 0 bases, with 15 bases between. Germline values: CDR1 SGHVS, CDR2 FQNEAQ. This clonotype was obtained from a woman between 18 and 30 years old in good health and CMV-seronegative. This chain links TRBV7-8 with TRBJ1-1; D is unclear. Sequenced input: PBMCs. The CDR3 DNA reads TGTGCCAGCAAACAACAGAACCTCTTGAACACTGAAGCTTTCTTT. It is translated as CASKQQNLLNTEAFF.